There are many counts of the clone carrying this T cell receptor beta chain. What it recognizes is unknown. Unique molecular identifiers tagged individual cDNA molecules. TCRdb redid the calling of the 5' RACE reads with MiXCR, one entry per CDR3 protein. The sample shows around 82,000 distinct CDR3 sequences, roughly 12% of them seen only once. This record comes from a study of early T cells in non-severe SARS-CoV-2 infection. Study in general: Chains were not paired, and sequencing was done on bulk RNA from unsorted whole blood.

CDR1 and CDR2 (germline): KGHSH, LQKENI. The ends were cut back, 6 bases at V and 8 bases at J, with 19 bases in the middle. The CDR3 runs 15 residues. General observations from the study: VDJdb matching, biased toward anti-spike CD8 responses, missed private and CD4 specificities.

The sample comprised whole blood. V is TRBV18 and J is TRBJ1-4; D possibly corresponds to TRBD1 (6 bases). The TCR originated in an adult who was a healthcare worker with PCR-confirmed SARS-CoV-2 infection or an uninfected control (not recorded which). The DNA for the CDR3 is TGTGCCAGCTCCCGGGTTGGGACAATCAACGAAAAACTGTTTTTT. Translation gives CASSRVGTINEKLFF.